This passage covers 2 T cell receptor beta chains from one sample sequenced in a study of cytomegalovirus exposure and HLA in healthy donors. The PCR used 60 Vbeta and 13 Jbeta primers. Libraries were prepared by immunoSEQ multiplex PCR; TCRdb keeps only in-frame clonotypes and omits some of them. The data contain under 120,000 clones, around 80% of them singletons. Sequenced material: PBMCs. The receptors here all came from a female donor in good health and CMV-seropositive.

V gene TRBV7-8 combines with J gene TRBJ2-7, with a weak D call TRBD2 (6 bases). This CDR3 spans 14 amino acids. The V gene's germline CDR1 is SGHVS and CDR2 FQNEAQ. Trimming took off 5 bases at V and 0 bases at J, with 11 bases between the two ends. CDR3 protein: CASSLGLASYEQYF. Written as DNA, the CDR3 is TGTGCCAGCAGCCTGGGACTCGCCTCCTACGAGCAGTACTTC.

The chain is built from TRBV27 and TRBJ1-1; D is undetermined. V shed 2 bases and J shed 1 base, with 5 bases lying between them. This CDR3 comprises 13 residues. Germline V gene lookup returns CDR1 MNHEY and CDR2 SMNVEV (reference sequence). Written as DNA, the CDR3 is TGTGCCAGCAGTTTAGGCAGGAACACTGAAGCTTTCTTT. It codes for CASSLGRNTEAFF.